This entry lists 21 T cell receptor beta chains sequenced from one sample in a study of cytomegalovirus exposure and HLA in healthy donors. It was with 60 Vbeta and 13 Jbeta primers that the PCR ran. Produced via immunoSEQ multiplex PCR; TCRdb's table is partial and in-frame only. Its clone listing holds around 100,000 clones. Material for sequencing was PBMCs. The receptors shown here come from a man aged 30-40 years in good health and CMV-seronegative.

About this clone itself: It is likely a read error, because the conserved phenylalanine at the end of the CDR3 is missing. This sequence joins TRBV7-9 and TRBJ1-1; D unclear. Trimming took off 5 bases at V and 1 base at J, with 5 bases between the two ends. The CDR3 extends over 12 amino acids. Germline V gene data show CDR1 as SEHNR and CDR2 as FQNEAQ (reference sequence). CDR3 in amino acids: CASSQQNTEAFL. In DNA form, the CDR3 reads TGTGCCAGCAGCCAACAGAACACTGAAGCTTTCCTT.

The chain joins TRBV12-5 to TRBJ2-3, with D possibly being TRBD1 (6 bases). Trimming cost V 7 bases and J 5 bases, with 22 bases left between them. This CDR3 region has 16 residues. CDR1 and CDR2 from the germline V gene are LGHNT and FRNRAP. The DNA of the CDR3 is TGTGCTAGTGCCCTCAGGGGAAGTTGGTTAGGAGATACGCAGTATTTT. Translated: CASALRGSWLGDTQYF.

This chain links TRBV5-4 with TRBJ2-3, with TRBD2 matching 7 bases. The ends lost 3 bases at V and 6 bases at J; junction bases unmatched: 13. The CDR3 spans 16 residues. Germline V gene lookup returns CDR1 SGHNT and CDR2 YYREEE (reference sequence). The CDR3 sequence is CASSYTGLVSGDTQYF. CDR3 bases: TGTGCCAGCAGCTATACCGGACTAGTCTCGGGGGATACGCAGTATTTT. Full variable domain (rest looked up from reference TRBV5-4 and TRBJ2-3): ETGVTQSPTHLIKTRGQQVTLRCSSQSGHNTVSWYQQALGQGPQFIFQYYREEENGRGNFPPRFSGLQFPNYSSELNVNALELDDSALYLCASSYTGLVSGDTQYFGPGTRLTVL.

The rearrangement links TRBV4-3 to TRBJ2-7; 7 nucleotides align to TRBD1. Germline V lookup: CDR1 LGHNA, CDR2 YSLEER. The CDR3 sequence is 15 residues long. V trimming: 0 bases; J trimming: 0 bases; junction bases outside the gene matches: 2. CDR3 in DNA: TGCGCCAGCAGCCAAGAGAGGACAGGCTCCTACGAGCAGTACTTC. It specifies CASSQERTGSYEQYF.

V gene TRBV6-1 combines with J gene TRBJ2-7; the match to TRBD2 covers 9 bases. Germline V lookup: CDR1 MNHNS, CDR2 SASEGT. V lost 1 base to trimming and J lost 1 base; unmatched junction nucleotides: 2. The CDR3 loop spans 15 amino acids. The CDR3 loop is CASSEEAGGSYEQYF. CDR3 DNA: TGTGCCAGCAGTGAAGAAGCGGGGGGTTCCTACGAGCAGTACTTC.

The chain carries TRBV7-9 and TRBJ1-1; D is unresolved. Germline V lookup: CDR1 SEHNR, CDR2 FQNEAQ (reference sequence). The CDR3 is 16 amino acids. The germline V and J ends were trimmed by 5 bases and 1 base, with 17 bases remaining between them. Here the CDR3 reads CASSPTPGEGNTEAFF. CDR3 bases: TGTGCCAGCAGCCCGACGCCCGGGGAAGGGAACACTGAAGCTTTCTTT.

V gene TRBV14 combines with J gene TRBJ2-7; D might be TRBD2 (5 bases). The CDR3 spans 13 residues. Germline-derived CDR1 and CDR2 are SGHDN and FVKESK. V shed 6 bases and J shed 6 bases, with 15 bases lying between them. The CDR3 nucleotides read TGTGCCAGCAGTCGAGACATAGGGAGCGAGCAGTACTTC. The encoded protein is CASSRDIGSEQYF.

The chain recombines TRBV7-2 with TRBJ1-2; 7 nucleotides agree with TRBD1. In germline, CDR1 is SGHTA, CDR2 FQGNSA. This CDR3 has 13 residues. The J segment lost 10 bases and the V segment lost 1 base, leaving 6 bases of the junction unmatched. Here the CDR3 DNA reads TGTGCCAGCAGCTTAGGGACAGGAATTTTCTACACCTTC. It encodes CASSLGTGIFYTF.

This chain uses TRBV18 with TRBJ2-1; 10 bases fit TRBD1. Germline V lookup: CDR1 KGHSH, CDR2 LQKENI. There are 17 residues in the CDR3. Trimming removed 6 bases from V and 1 base from J; junction bases left unmatched: 9. The CDR3 reads CASSLTRQGASYNEQFF. The CDR3 DNA follows: TGTGCCAGCTCCCTAACTCGACAGGGGGCGTCCTACAATGAGCAGTTCTTC.

This chain uses TRBV6-6 with TRBJ2-7; 7 nucleotides align to TRBD2. The length of the CDR3 is 16 residues. V was pared by 0 bases and J by 6 bases, with 11 bases of the junction left unmatched. Looked up from germline, CDR1 is MNHNY and CDR2 is SVGAGI (reference sequence). The CDR3 region is CASSYSLGGDWGEQYF. The CDR3 DNA is TGTGCCAGCAGTTACTCCCTGGGAGGGGACTGGGGCGAGCAGTACTTC.

The V and J genes are TRBV15 and TRBJ2-1; TRBD1 might be the D (6 bases). Trimming cost V 8 bases and J 1 base, with 21 bases left between them. The CDR3 extends over 17 amino acids. Germline CDR1 LNHNV, CDR2 YYDKDF (reference sequence). CDR3 nucleotide sequence: TGTGCCACCCCTCCGGAGTGGGGCAGGGGTTCCTACAATGAGCAGTTCTTC. It codes for CATPPEWGRGSYNEQFF.

This rearrangement joins TRBV5-4 to TRBJ2-1, with 7 bases lining up with TRBD2. Germline CDR1 and CDR2: SGHNT and YYREEE (reference sequence). CDR3 length: 15 residues. The V and J ends lost 4 bases and 2 bases, in that order; junction bases with no gene match: 6. CDR3 sequence reads: CASSNGTKPYNEQFF. CDR3 nucleotides: TGTGCCAGCAGCAACGGGACTAAGCCCTACAATGAGCAGTTCTTC.

The genes are TRBV7-2 and TRBJ1-1; possible D gene TRBD1, 5 bases. The V gene's germline CDR1 is SGHTA and CDR2 FQGNSA. The CDR3 spans 16 residues. The germline V and J ends were trimmed by 5 bases and 5 bases, with 21 bases remaining between them. As DNA, the CDR3 is TGTGCCAGCAGCCCTGACGGGGGGAAACCACGGACTGAAGCTTTCTTT. Protein sequence: CASSPDGGKPRTEAFF.

CDR3 sequence: CASNLDRGAYEQYF. The DNA of the CDR3 is TGTGCCAGCAACCTGGACAGGGGAGCCTACGAGCAGTACTTC. This chain connects TRBV6-1 to TRBJ2-7; 9 nucleotides line up with TRBD1. V dropped 7 bases and J dropped 2; count of bases not matched to a gene: 6. Germline CDR1 and CDR2: MNHNS and SASEGT. The CDR3 is 14 amino acids.

The chain uses TRBV30 and TRBJ1-6, with a possible D match to TRBD1 (6 bases). The V gene's germline CDR1 is GTSNPN and CDR2 SVGIG (reference sequence). The CDR3 extends over 16 amino acids. V was trimmed by 1 base and J by 7 bases, leaving 17 bases between them. Here the CDR3 reads CAWSDGGARINSPLHF. The CDR3 DNA is TGTGCCTGGAGTGACGGGGGGGCGCGAATCAATTCACCCCTCCACTTT.

The DNA of the CDR3 is TGCGCCAGCAGCCAAGATACGGGCACAGATACGCAGTATTTT. The encoded protein is CASSQDTGTDTQYF. This chain uses TRBV4-3 with TRBJ2-3; unclear D gene. The CDR3 is made up of 14 amino acids. V lost 0 bases and J 1 base, leaving 5 bases between the germline ends. Germline V lookup: CDR1 LGHNA, CDR2 YSLEER.

The chain employs TRBV11-3 and TRBJ2-7; 8 bases are shared with TRBD1. Germline lookup yields CDR1 SGHNT and CDR2 YENEEA. The CDR3 is made up of 15 amino acids. Losses at the gene ends were 5 bases for V and 2 bases for J; bases not matched to a gene: 8. This CDR3 is CASSPGQGETYEQYF. The CDR3 nucleotides are TGTGCCAGCAGCCCCGGACAGGGTGAAACCTACGAGCAGTACTTC.

This chain's CDR3 is CASSFSYEQYF. CDR3 DNA: TGTGCCAGCAGTTTTTCCTACGAGCAGTACTTC. This sequence joins TRBV7-9 and TRBJ2-5, with D hard to call. Matching the DNA end better, TRBJ2-7 makes the J call doubtful. CDR1 and CDR2 (germline): SEHNR, FQNEAQ (reference sequence). This CDR3 has 11 residues.

In DNA, the CDR3 is TGTGCCACCAGCAGAGTCAGGGTCTATGGCTACACCTTC. Its translation is CATSRVRVYGYTF. This rearrangement joins TRBV15 to TRBJ1-2, with D possibly TRBD1 on 5 matching bases. V shed 1 base and J shed 4 bases, with 7 bases lying between them. Germline-derived CDR1 and CDR2 are LNHNV and YYDKDF (reference sequence). This CDR3 contains 13 residues.

This chain uses TRBV6-1 with TRBJ1-2, with TRBD1 matching over 9 bases. Trimming cost V 4 bases and J 4 bases; bases outside gene matches: 7. Germline V gene sequence: CDR1 MNHNS, CDR2 SASEGT. The CDR3 is made up of 15 amino acids. DNA for the CDR3: TGTGCCAGCAGTGGTACCGGGACAGGGCTCTATGGCTACACCTTC. This encodes CASSGTGTGLYGYTF.

The V and J genes are TRBV19 and TRBJ1-5, with TRBD1 identical over 7 bases. The V and J ends lost 10 bases and 0 bases, in that order; junction bases with no gene match: 12. This CDR3 has 16 amino acids. Per the germline V gene, CDR1 is LNHDA and CDR2 is SQIVND (reference sequence). CDR3 nucleotides: TGTGCCACCCGGGAGACAGGGAGGAATAGCAATCAGCCCCAGCATTTT. This codes for CATRETGRNSNQPQHF.